Below, one TCR beta chain is given with its context. The CDR3 spans 17 residues. CDR1 and CDR2 from the germline V gene are WNHNN and SYGVQD (reference sequence). V gave up 3 bases and J gave up 1 base, with 16 bases separating them. The data were produced by immunoSEQ multiplex PCR, yet TCRdb's version contains in-frame clones alone and is incomplete. There are approximately 280,000 clones in the sample; around 85% occur only once, and 8% to 13% lies in the top ten. This entry belongs to a study of blood T cell repertoires in COVID-19. Material: peripheral blood. This chain joins TRBV10-1 and TRBJ2-4; D might be TRBD1 (5 bases). The receptor was isolated from a woman in her seventies with acute or convalescent COVID-19. CDR3 amino acids: CASSDIPRVGAKNIQYF. The DNA of the CDR3 is TGCGCCAGCAGTGATATTCCCAGGGTAGGGGCCAAAAACATTCAGTACTTC.